The sequence of this T cell receptor (beta chain) was determined in a study of blood T cells in healthy people across ages. Study-level findings and limits: Using unsorted PBMCs precluded a conclusive naive versus antigen-experienced comparison.

Germline assignment: CDR1 SGHRS and CDR2 YFSETQ. CDR3 length: 13 amino acids. This clonotype was detected once. The antigen remains unidentified. The junction shows a germline mismatch at one end, possibly a read error. Alongside a J-beta primer mix, a sample-barcoded 5' primer served in a second PCR lasting about 7 to 11 cycles. TCRdb re-called the 5' RACE reads with MiXCR, one entry per CDR3 protein. Of approximately 2,000,000 distinct CDR3 sequences listed, more than 35% are singletons. The receptor comes from a human donor in good health. The chain links TRBV5-1 to TRBJ2-3; D not resolved. The source material was blood. The CDR3 reads CAGSLDSTDTQYF. DNA for the CDR3: TGCGCCGGCAGCTTGGACAGCACAGATACGCAGTATTTT.